The entry below describes one T cell receptor beta chain. The antigen remains undetermined. MiXCR, run by TCRdb on the 5' RACE reads, gives a single entry per CDR3 protein. The repertoire holds some 690,000 distinct CDR3 sequences, approximately 21% seen once, with over 4% in the top ten. This record comes from a study of identical twins. General study points: In cord blood, abundant beta clonotypes had fewer insertions; memory showed no trend.

The V end lost 8 bases, the J end lost 7 bases, and 20 bases lay between the germline ends. This CDR3 is 14 amino acids long. CDR1 is SNHLY, CDR2 FYNNEI, per germline. These data also featured in a second study, about T cells expressing NK-cell markers. From that paper: Of CD8+ T cells, about 1.0-7.5% belonged to dominant NKG2C+ clonotypes in five or six donors.

The source is a woman under 30 in good health. The specimen sequenced was PBMCs. The rearrangement joins TRBV2 to TRBJ1-2, with D uncertain. Written as DNA, the CDR3 is TGTGCCAGCTGGGCGGACGGTGCCCTGAGTGGCTACACCTTC. This codes for CASWADGALSGYTF.